This record concerns one T cell receptor (beta chain) sequence. As handled by the study authors: Reference gene primer amplification yielded estimated nucleated cell counts. Method: immunoSEQ multiplex PCR; TCRdb's copy keeps in-frame clones and lacks some. V and J calls and clone size come straight from that table; D and trimming were deduced from the DNA. The sample comprises approximately 220,000 clones, about 91% of which are singletons, and just over 2.5% rests with the top ten. The sample belongs to a study of blood T cell repertoires in COVID-19. Study-level information: Sources were T cells, B-cell-depleted T cells, or PBMCs; the material itself was cDNA or gDNA.

Germline V gene data show CDR1 as SEHNR and CDR2 as FQNEAQ (reference sequence). This CDR3 is 12 amino acids long. V was pared by 6 bases and J by 1 base, with 6 bases between. Residents of under 25 US areas, aged about 18 to 89 years, made up the participants. Cohort assignment relied on participant-reported clinical history. The gene calls are TRBV7-9 and TRBJ2-5, with unresolved D. Sequenced material: PBMCs or T cells enriched from blood (not recorded which). This TCR derives from a woman aged 30 to 39 with acute COVID-19. CDR3 coding DNA: TGTGCCAGCAGGGCTCGCCAAGAGACCCAGTACTTC. Its translation is CASRARQETQYF.